This T cell receptor beta chain was obtained from a study of beta chain features in type 1 diabetes. On the study more broadly: Examination of sorted cells across all samples involved approximately 100,000,000 cells. Study results and limitations: cDNA-based sequencing might over-represent cells highly expressing TCR.

Looked up from germline, CDR1 is SGHDT and CDR2 is YYEEEE. The V end was cut by 1 base, the J end by 4 bases, with 14 bases between. The CDR3 loop spans 15 amino acids. Reverse transcription of all isolated RNA meant that expressed TCRB transcripts were sequenced. The study sequenced naive, central memory and regulatory T cell samples to an average of roughly 3.4 million reads. Assay: immunoSEQ multiplex PCR; the TCRdb copy retains only in-frame clones and omits some. The repertoire holds 300,000 to 450,000 clones, with 10% to 15% as singletons. This clone was observed a handful of times. The antigen is unknown.

The genes are TRBV5-6 and TRBJ2-5; TRBD2 is a possible D gene (6 bases). Source material: naive CD4+ T cells from blood. The source is a young man in good health. The CDR3: CASSLPGRVGETQYF. The CDR3, as DNA: TGTGCCAGCAGCTTGCCCGGGAGAGTAGGAGAGACCCAGTACTTC. The entire variable domain, with the rest obtained from reference TRBV5-6 and TRBJ2-5, is as follows: DAGVTQSPTHLIKTRGQQVTLRCSPKSGHDTVSWYQQALGQGPQFIFQYYEEEERQRGNFPDRFSGHQFPNYSSELNVNALLLGDSALYLCASSLPGRVGETQYFGPGTRLLVL.